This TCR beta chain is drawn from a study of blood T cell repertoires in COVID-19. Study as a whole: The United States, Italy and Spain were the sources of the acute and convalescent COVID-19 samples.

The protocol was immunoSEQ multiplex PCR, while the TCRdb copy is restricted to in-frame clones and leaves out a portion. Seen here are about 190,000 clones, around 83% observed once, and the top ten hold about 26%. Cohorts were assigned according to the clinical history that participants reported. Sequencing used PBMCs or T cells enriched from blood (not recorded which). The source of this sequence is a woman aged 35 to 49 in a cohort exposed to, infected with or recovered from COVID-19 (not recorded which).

For the CDR3, the DNA is TGTGCCAGCAGTGAAGCCTCTTCTAGCGGGGGCACAGATACGCAGTATTTT. This gives the protein CASSEASSSGGTDTQYF. This rearrangement joins TRBV6-1 to TRBJ2-3; 9 nucleotides align to TRBD2. Unmatched junction bases numbered 5, after V lost 0 bases and J lost 1 base. Germline loops: CDR1 MNHNS, CDR2 SASEGT. CDR3 length equals 17 residues.